Detailed here is one T cell receptor beta chain. Its antigen is not identified. Treatment noted: oral pan-JAK inhibitor, 5-10 mg twice daily. The sample belongs to a study of CD8+ T cells in alopecia areata. For the study at large: Patients received oral tofacitinib, 5 to 10 mg twice daily, for moderate-to-severe alopecia areata.

The CDR3 length is 18 residues. V trimming: 0 bases; J trimming: 2 bases; junction bases outside the gene matches: 9. CDR1 is LNHNV and CDR2 is YYDKDF in the germline V gene (reference sequence). After isolation, RNA underwent reverse transcription to generate cDNA as the sequencing template. Clones were read by immunoSEQ multiplex PCR, and TCRdb kept only the in-frame ones, dropping some. The sample gives some 200,000 clones, more than 55% of which show up once; approximately 3.5% is in the top ten. Study-wide results and caveats: The study found that many expanded lesional clones persisted in scalp and blood during tofacitinib. Clonality in the scalp and expanded CD8+ clones ranked among the top 100 were significantly decreased by tofacitinib.

This sample comprised CD4+ T cells sorted from blood, obtained at week 4, from a patient treated with tofacitinib. The sequence derives from a human donor with alopecia areata. J is TRBJ2-2 and V is TRBV15; 7 bases align to TRBD1. Here the CDR3 DNA reads TGTGCCACCAGCAGAGATCGACCGGGACAGATTAACACCGGGGAGCTGTTTTTT. It codes for CATSRDRPGQINTGELFF.